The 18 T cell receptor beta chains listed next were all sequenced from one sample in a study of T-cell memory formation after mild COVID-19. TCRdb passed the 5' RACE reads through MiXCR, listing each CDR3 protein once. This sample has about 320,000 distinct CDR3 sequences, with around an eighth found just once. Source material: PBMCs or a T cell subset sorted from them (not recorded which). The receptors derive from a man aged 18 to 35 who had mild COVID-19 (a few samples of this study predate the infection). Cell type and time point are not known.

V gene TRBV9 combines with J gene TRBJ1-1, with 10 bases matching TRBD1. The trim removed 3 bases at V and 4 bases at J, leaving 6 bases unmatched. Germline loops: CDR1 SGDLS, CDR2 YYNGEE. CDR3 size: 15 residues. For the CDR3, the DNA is TGTGCCAGCAGCGGCCCTTGGACAGGGGGCACTGAAGCTTTCTTT. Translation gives CASSGPWTGGTEAFF.

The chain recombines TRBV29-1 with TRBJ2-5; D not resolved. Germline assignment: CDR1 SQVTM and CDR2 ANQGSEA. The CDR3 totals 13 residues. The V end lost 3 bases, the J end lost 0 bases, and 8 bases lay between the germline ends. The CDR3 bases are TGCAGCGTTGACTTCCGGAACCAAGAGACCCAGTACTTC. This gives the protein CSVDFRNQETQYF.

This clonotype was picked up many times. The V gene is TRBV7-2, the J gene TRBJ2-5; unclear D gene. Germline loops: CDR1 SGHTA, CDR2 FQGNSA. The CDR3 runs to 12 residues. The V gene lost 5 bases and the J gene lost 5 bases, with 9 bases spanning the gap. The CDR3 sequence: CASSPIEETQYF. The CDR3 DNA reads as TGTGCCAGCAGCCCTATCGAGGAGACCCAGTACTTC.

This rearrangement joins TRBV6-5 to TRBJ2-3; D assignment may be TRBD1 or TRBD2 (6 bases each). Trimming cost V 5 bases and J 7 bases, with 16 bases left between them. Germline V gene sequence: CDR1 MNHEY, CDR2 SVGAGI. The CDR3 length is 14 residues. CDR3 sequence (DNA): TGTGCCAGCAGTCCCGCGGGGACACCCAATACGCAGTATTTT. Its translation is CASSPAGTPNTQYF.

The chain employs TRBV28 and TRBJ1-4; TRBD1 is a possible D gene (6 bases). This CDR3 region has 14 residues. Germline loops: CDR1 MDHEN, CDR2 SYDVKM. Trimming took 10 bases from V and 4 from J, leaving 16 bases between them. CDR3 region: CAIKSGQFNEKLFF. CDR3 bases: TGTGCCATCAAATCTGGACAGTTTAATGAAAAACTGTTTTTT. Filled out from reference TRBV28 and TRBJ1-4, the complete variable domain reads DVKVTQSSRYLVKRTGEKVFLECVQDMDHENMFWYRQDPGLGLRLIYFSYDVKMKEKGDIPEGYSVSREKKERFSLILESASTNQTSMYLCAIKSGQFNEKLFFGSGTQLSVL.

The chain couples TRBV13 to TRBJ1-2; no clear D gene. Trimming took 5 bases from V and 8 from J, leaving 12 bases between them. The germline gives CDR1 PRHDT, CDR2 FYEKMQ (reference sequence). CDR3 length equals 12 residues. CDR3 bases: TGTGCCAGCAGCCCAAGGACCGAGGGCTACACCTTC. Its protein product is CASSPRTEGYTF. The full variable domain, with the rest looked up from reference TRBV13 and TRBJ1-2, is AAGVIQSPRHLIKEKRETATLKCYPIPRHDTVYWYQQGPGQDPQFLISFYEKMQSDKGSIPDRFSAQQFSDYHSELNMSSLELGDSALYFCASSPRTEGYTFGSGTRLTVV.

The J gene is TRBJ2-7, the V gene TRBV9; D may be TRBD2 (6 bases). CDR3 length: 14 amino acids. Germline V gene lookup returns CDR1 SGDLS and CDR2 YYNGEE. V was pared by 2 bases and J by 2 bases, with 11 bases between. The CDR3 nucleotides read TGTGCCAGCAGCGTGGCGGGGTCCCCCTACGAGCAGTACTTC. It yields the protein CASSVAGSPYEQYF.

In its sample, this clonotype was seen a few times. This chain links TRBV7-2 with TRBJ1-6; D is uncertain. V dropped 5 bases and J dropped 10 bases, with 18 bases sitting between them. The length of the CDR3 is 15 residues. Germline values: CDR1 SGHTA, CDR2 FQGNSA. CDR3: CASSDPGPALSPLHF. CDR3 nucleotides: TGTGCCAGCAGCGATCCCGGACCGGCCTTATCACCCCTCCACTTT.

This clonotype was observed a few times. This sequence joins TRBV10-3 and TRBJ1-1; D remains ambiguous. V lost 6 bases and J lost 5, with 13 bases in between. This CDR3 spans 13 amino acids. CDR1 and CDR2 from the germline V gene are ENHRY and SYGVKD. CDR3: CAIRGRDLTEAFF. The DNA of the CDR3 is TGTGCCATCAGGGGTAGGGATTTGACTGAAGCTTTCTTT.

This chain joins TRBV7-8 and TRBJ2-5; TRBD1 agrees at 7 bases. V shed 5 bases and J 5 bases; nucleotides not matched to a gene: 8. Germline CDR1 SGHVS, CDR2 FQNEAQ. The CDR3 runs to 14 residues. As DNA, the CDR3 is TGTGCCAGCAGCCCAAGGGGGCTCGGGGAGACCCAGTACTTC. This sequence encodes CASSPRGLGETQYF.

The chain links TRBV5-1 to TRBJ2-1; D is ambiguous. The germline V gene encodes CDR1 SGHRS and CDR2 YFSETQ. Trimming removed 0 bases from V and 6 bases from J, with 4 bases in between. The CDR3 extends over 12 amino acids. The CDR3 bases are TGCGCCAGCAGCTTGGATGCCAATGAGCAGTTCTTC. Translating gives CASSLDANEQFF.

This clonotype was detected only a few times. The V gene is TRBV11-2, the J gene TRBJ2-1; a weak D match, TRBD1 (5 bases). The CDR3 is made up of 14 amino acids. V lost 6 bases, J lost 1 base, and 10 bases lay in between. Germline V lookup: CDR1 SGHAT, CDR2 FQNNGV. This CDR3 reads CASRGRGSYNEQFF. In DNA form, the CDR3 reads TGTGCCAGCAGAGGTAGGGGTTCCTACAATGAGCAGTTCTTC.

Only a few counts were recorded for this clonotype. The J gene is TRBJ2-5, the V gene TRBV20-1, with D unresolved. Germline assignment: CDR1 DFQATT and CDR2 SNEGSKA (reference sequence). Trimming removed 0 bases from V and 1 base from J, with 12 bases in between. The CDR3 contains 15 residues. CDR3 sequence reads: CSARDVMGSQETQYF. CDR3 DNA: TGCAGTGCTAGAGATGTGATGGGCAGCCAAGAGACCCAGTACTTC.

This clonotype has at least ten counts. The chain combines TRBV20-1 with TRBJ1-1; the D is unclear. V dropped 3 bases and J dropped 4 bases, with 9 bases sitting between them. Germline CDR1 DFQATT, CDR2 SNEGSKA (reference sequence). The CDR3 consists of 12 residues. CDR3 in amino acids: CSAREGGTEAFF. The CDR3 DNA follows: TGCAGTGCTAGGGAGGGTGGCACTGAAGCTTTCTTT.

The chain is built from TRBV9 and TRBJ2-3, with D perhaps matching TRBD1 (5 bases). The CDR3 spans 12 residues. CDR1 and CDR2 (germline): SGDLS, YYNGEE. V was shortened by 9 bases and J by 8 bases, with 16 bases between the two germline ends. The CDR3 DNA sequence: TGTGCCACCTCGCCTCAGGGAACTACGCAGTATTTT. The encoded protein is CATSPQGTTQYF.

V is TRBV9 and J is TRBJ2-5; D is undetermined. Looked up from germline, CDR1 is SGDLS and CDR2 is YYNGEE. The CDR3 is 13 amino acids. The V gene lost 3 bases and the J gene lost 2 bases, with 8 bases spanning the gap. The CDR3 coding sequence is TGTGCCAGCAGCGCGACCGTACAAGAGACCCAGTACTTC. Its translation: CASSATVQETQYF.

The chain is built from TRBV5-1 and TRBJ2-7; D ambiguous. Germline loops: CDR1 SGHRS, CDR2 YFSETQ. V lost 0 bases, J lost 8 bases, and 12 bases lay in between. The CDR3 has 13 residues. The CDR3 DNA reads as TGCGCCAGCAGCTTGGCCGCGAGGTCTCAGCAGTACTTC. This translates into CASSLAARSQQYF. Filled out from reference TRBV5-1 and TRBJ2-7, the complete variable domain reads KAGVTQTPRYLIKTRGQQVTLSCSPISGHRSVSWYQQTPGQGLQFLFEYFSETQRNKGNFPGRFSGRQFSNSRSEMNVSTLELGDSALYLCASSLAARSQQYFGPGTRLTVT.

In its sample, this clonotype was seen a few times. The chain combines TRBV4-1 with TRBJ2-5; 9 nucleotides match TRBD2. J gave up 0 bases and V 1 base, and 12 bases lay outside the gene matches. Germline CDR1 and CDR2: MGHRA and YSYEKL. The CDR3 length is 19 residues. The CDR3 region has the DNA TGCGCCAGCAGCCAAGTCGGTTTGAGAAGCGGGGGGAACCAAGAGACCCAGTACTTC. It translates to CASSQVGLRSGGNQETQYF.